The 30 T cell receptor beta chains below come from one sample, sequenced in a study of T cell responses to AZD1222 COVID-19 vaccine. TCRdb keeps only in-frame clones here, not all; method: immunoSEQ multiplex PCR. The data contain 95,000 to 150,000 clones, about nine tenths of them singletons. The sample here was peripheral blood, taken 28 days after the second AZD1222 dose. These receptors were obtained from an adult who received the AZD1222 COVID-19 vaccine.

The sample holds one count of this clone. CDR3 coding DNA: TGTGCCAGCATCCATACTCAGGACAGATATAGCAATCAGCCCCAGCATTTT. Amino acid sequence: CASIHTQDRYSNQPQHF. The chain combines TRBV28 with TRBJ1-5, with TRBD1 as a possible D gene (6 bases). V was shortened by 7 bases and J by 0 bases, with 19 bases between the two germline ends. Germline CDR1 and CDR2: MDHEN and SYDVKM. The CDR3 is 17 amino acids. The full variable domain, rest sourced from reference TRBV28 and TRBJ1-5, is DVKVTQSSRYLVKRTGEKVFLECVQDMDHENMFWYRQDPGLGLRLIYFSYDVKMKEKGDIPEGYSVSREKKERFSLILESASTNQTSMYLCASIHTQDRYSNQPQHFGDGTRLSIL.

The chain uses TRBV6-5 and TRBJ2-7, with a tentative D call TRBD1 (6 bases). Deletions cut 3 bases from V and 0 bases from J, with 9 bases between. CDR3 length: 14 amino acids. Germline CDR1 reads MNHEY; CDR2 reads SVGAGI. The CDR3 loop is CASSYNRVSYEQYF. In DNA, the CDR3 is TGTGCCAGCAGTTATAACAGGGTCTCCTACGAGCAGTACTTC.

The chain employs TRBV11-3 and TRBJ2-2, with 8 bases aligning to TRBD2. The CDR3 totals 16 residues. Germline trimming cut 6 bases from V and 3 bases from J; bases unmatched to any gene: 9. Germline-derived CDR1 and CDR2 are SGHNT and YENEEA. The CDR3 protein is CASSNAVGGDTGELFF. In nucleotides, the CDR3 is TGTGCCAGCAGTAACGCGGTCGGGGGGGACACCGGGGAGCTGTTTTTT. The full variable domain, completed using reference TRBV11-3 and TRBJ2-2, is EAGVVQSPRYKIIEKKQPVAFWCNPISGHNTLYWYLQNLGQGPELLIRYENEEAVDDSQLPKDRFSAERLKGVDSTLKIQPAELGDSAVYLCASSNAVGGDTGELFFGEGSRLTVL.

V is TRBV5-1 and J is TRBJ1-2; D is perhaps TRBD1 (5 bases). The germline V gene has CDR1 SGHRS and CDR2 YFSETQ. The length of the CDR3 is 14 residues. Trimming removed 5 bases from V and 0 bases from J, with 11 bases in between. CDR3 loop: CASSAGGPNYGYTF. As DNA, the CDR3 is TGCGCCAGCAGTGCGGGGGGACCTAACTATGGCTACACCTTC.

The genes are TRBV5-1 and TRBJ2-7; 10 nucleotides match TRBD1. CDR3 length: 14 amino acids. The J segment lost 5 bases and the V segment lost 0 bases, leaving 2 bases of the junction unmatched. Germline CDR1 SGHRS, CDR2 YFSETQ. CDR3 amino acids: CASSLGDRGDEQYF. The CDR3 DNA sequence: TGCGCCAGCAGCTTGGGGGACAGGGGCGACGAGCAGTACTTC.

The chain has TRBV18 and TRBJ2-3, with no clear D. This CDR3 contains 15 residues. Trimming removed 0 bases at V and 3 bases at J, with 10 bases between. CDR1 is KGHSH, CDR2 LQKENI, per germline. The CDR3 region has the DNA TGTGCCAGCTCACCACCGGTGTATGGGACAGATACGCAGTATTTT. Its translation: CASSPPVYGTDTQYF.

By share, this clone ranks as medium-sized. The chain has TRBV4-2 and TRBJ1-2; D is ambiguous. Germline V CDR1 and CDR2: LGHNA, YNFKEQ. The CDR3 spans 14 residues. Trimming stripped 1 base from V and 4 bases from J, with 10 bases between. The CDR3 DNA follows: TGTGCCAGCAGCCAAGTACAGACCCTCTATGGCTACACCTTC. This sequence encodes CASSQVQTLYGYTF.

V gene TRBV27 combines with J gene TRBJ2-5, with TRBD2 identical over 14 bases. Germline lookup yields CDR1 MNHEY and CDR2 SMNVEV (reference sequence). V gave up 6 bases and J gave up 8 bases; unmatched junction bases: 5. The CDR3 length is 14 residues. The chain's CDR3 is CASRPGTSGGTQYF. The CDR3, as DNA: TGTGCCAGCAGACCCGGGACTAGCGGGGGAACCCAGTACTTC.

The chain employs TRBV14 and TRBJ2-7; maybe TRBD1 (6 bases). The CDR3 runs to 14 residues. Trimming shortened V by 1 base and J by 3 bases, and 10 bases separated the two germline ends. CDR1 is SGHDN, CDR2 FVKESK, per germline. The CDR3 loop is CASSQGTGFYEQYF. For the CDR3, the DNA is TGTGCCAGCAGCCAAGGAACAGGGTTCTACGAGCAGTACTTC. Complete variable domain (other parts from reference TRBV14 and TRBJ2-7): EAGVTQFPSHSVIEKGQTVTLRCDPISGHDNLYWYRRVMGKEIKFLLHFVKESKQDESGMPNNRFLAERTGGTYSTLKVQPAELEDSGVYFCASSQGTGFYEQYFGPGTRLTVT.

J is TRBJ2-7 and V is TRBV6-5; a weak D match, TRBD2 (6 bases). V lost 2 bases, J lost 4 bases, and 6 bases lay in between. CDR1 MNHEY and CDR2 SVGAGI come from the germline V gene. The CDR3 consists of 12 residues. The CDR3 DNA follows: TGTGCCAGCAGTTACGGGAGGTACGAGCAGTACTTC. Translation gives CASSYGRYEQYF.

This chain links TRBV3-1 (or the pseudogene TRBV3-2) with TRBJ2-7; D gene unclear. This CDR3 contains 11 residues. The ends were cut back, 1 base at V and 6 bases at J, with 4 bases in the middle. Germline V gene lookup returns CDR1 LGHDT and CDR2 YNNKEL (reference sequence). For the CDR3, the DNA is TGTGCCAGCAGCCAAGGGAGCGAGCAGTACTTC. Translation: CASSQGSEQYF.

The chain is built from TRBV7-9 and TRBJ1-2; TRBD1 is a possible D gene (5 bases). From germline, CDR1 is SEHNR and CDR2 FQNEAQ (reference sequence). The CDR3 is made up of 15 amino acids. Trimming removed 5 bases at V and 5 bases at J, with 18 bases between. Written as DNA, the CDR3 is TGTGCCAGCAGCCGAATTTCGGGGCCGTGGTATGGCTACACCTTC. This codes for CASSRISGPWYGYTF.

CDR3 nucleotide sequence: TGCGCCAGCAGCTTGGCCGCAAACACGGGCAGCGAGACCCAGTACTTC. Its translation: CASSLAANTGSETQYF. The chain combines TRBV5-1 with TRBJ2-5; D is unclear. The V end was cut by 0 bases, the J end by 5 bases, with 17 bases between. The CDR3 sequence is 16 residues long. Germline V gives CDR1 SGHRS, CDR2 YFSETQ.

The V gene is TRBV28, the J gene TRBJ1-1; a weak D match, TRBD1 (6 bases). Trimming stripped 5 bases from V and 11 bases from J, with 18 bases between. The CDR3 totals 13 residues. Germline V lookup: CDR1 MDHEN, CDR2 SYDVKM. CDR3 in amino acids: CASSPLQARGAFF. The DNA for the CDR3 is TGTGCCAGCAGTCCCCTGCAGGCCAGGGGTGCTTTCTTT. The entire variable domain, with the rest obtained from reference TRBV28 and TRBJ1-1, is as follows: DVKVTQSSRYLVKRTGEKVFLECVQDMDHENMFWYRQDPGLGLRLIYFSYDVKMKEKGDIPEGYSVSREKKERFSLILESASTNQTSMYLCASSPLQARGAFFGQGTRLTVV.

This chain joins TRBV5-6 and TRBJ2-1, with 8 bases fitting TRBD1. Germline V CDR1 and CDR2: SGHDT, YYEEEE. V gave up 4 bases and J gave up 7 bases; unmatched junction bases: 13. The CDR3 has 16 amino acids. CDR3: CASSPSTGGLWNEQFF. The CDR3, as DNA: TGTGCCAGCAGCCCCTCTACAGGGGGATTATGGAATGAGCAGTTCTTC.

This chain uses TRBV4-2 with TRBJ2-5; tentatively, D is TRBD1 (5 bases). V lost 4 bases and J 4 bases, leaving 19 bases between the germline ends. The germline V gene has CDR1 LGHNA and CDR2 YNFKEQ. The length of the CDR3 is 16 residues. CDR3 in amino acids: CASSLQAYQGGETQYF. DNA for the CDR3: TGTGCCAGCAGCCTTCAAGCGTATCAGGGCGGAGAGACCCAGTACTTC.

V gene TRBV28 combines with J gene TRBJ1-5, with TRBD1 matching 7 bases. The CDR3 extends over 15 amino acids. The trim removed 6 bases at V and 3 bases at J, leaving 8 bases unmatched. Per the germline V gene, CDR1 is MDHEN and CDR2 is SYDVKM. The CDR3, as DNA: TGTGCCAGCAGGGACGCAGGGGGATTCAATCAGCCCCAGCATTTT. Its translation is CASRDAGGFNQPQHF.

This sequence joins TRBV28 and TRBJ2-6; unclear D gene. Per germline, CDR1 MDHEN and CDR2 SYDVKM. V was clipped by 5 bases and J by 0 bases, with 14 bases between them. The CDR3 has 17 amino acids. The CDR3 loop is CASSPPDGSSGANVLTF. Written as DNA, the CDR3 is TGTGCCAGCAGTCCACCGGACGGAAGCTCTGGGGCCAACGTCCTGACTTTC.

The rearrangement links TRBV15 to TRBJ1-6; a possible D gene is TRBD1 (6 bases). From germline, CDR1 is LNHNV and CDR2 YYDKDF (reference sequence). Trimming took 7 bases from V and 5 from J, leaving 9 bases between them. The CDR3 covers 13 residues. The CDR3 nucleotides are TGTGCCACCACCGGACAGAATAATTCACCCCTCCACTTT. Its protein product is CATTGQNNSPLHF.

This sequence joins TRBV10-3 and TRBJ2-1, with 7 positions matching TRBD1. The CDR3 spans 13 residues. Unmatched junction bases numbered 5, after V lost 4 bases and J lost 8 bases. CDR1 is ENHRY and CDR2 is SYGVKD in the germline V gene. CDR3 in DNA: TGTGCCATCAGTGTCCGACAGGGCTATGAGCAGTTCTTC. Protein: CAISVRQGYEQFF.

The chain uses TRBV5-8 and TRBJ1-3; 7 bases map to TRBD1. The CDR3 runs 15 residues. CDR1 SGHTS and CDR2 YDEGEE come from the germline V gene. The J segment lost 3 bases and the V segment lost 2 bases, leaving 5 bases of the junction unmatched. The CDR3 loop reads CASSLGGQIGNTIYF. The CDR3 bases are TGTGCCAGCAGCTTAGGGGGACAGATTGGAAACACCATATATTTT.

This chain links TRBV19 with TRBJ2-7; D could derive from TRBD1 or TRBD2 (5 bases each). With 5 bases removed from V and 3 bases from J, the gap between germline ends came to 14 bases. This CDR3 is 14 amino acids long. Germline lookup yields CDR1 LNHDA and CDR2 SQIVND (reference sequence). CDR3 sequence reads: CASSVGTAGYEQYF. The CDR3 DNA sequence: TGTGCCAGTAGTGTCGGGACGGCGGGCTACGAGCAGTACTTC.

The V call is TRBV11-2, the J call TRBJ2-3, with a weak D call TRBD2 (5 bases). The CDR3 runs 13 residues. Germline assignment: CDR1 SGHAT and CDR2 FQNNGV. The V end was cut by 7 bases, the J end by 4 bases, with 12 bases between. The CDR3 loop is CASTERRPDTQYF. The CDR3 coding sequence is TGTGCCAGCACCGAAAGGAGGCCAGATACGCAGTATTTT.

This clone was seen more than once but under ten times. J is TRBJ2-2 and V is TRBV11-2; no clear D. The V end lost 5 bases, the J end lost 5 bases, and 3 bases lay between the germline ends. CDR3 length: 11 amino acids. Germline V gene sequence: CDR1 SGHAT, CDR2 FQNNGV. The CDR3 reads CASSVTGELFF. CDR3 bases: TGTGCCAGCAGCGTGACCGGGGAGCTGTTTTTT.

The chain combines TRBV12-3 or TRBV12-4 with TRBJ1-5, with a possible D match to TRBD1 (6 bases). Between the trimmed V and J ends, which lost 6 bases and 4 bases, there was a span of 10 bases. The CDR3 contains 13 residues. CDR3 sequence: CASRPTGNQPQHF. The DNA of the CDR3 is TGTGCCAGCAGACCCACAGGGAATCAGCCCCAGCATTTT.

The gene calls are TRBV7-9 and TRBJ2-2, with unresolved D. Trimming removed 8 bases at V and 1 base at J, with 11 bases between. The CDR3 runs 14 residues. Germline V CDR1 and CDR2: SEHNR, FQNEAQ (reference sequence). DNA of the CDR3: TGTGCCAGCCGACCCTGGGGGAACACCGGGGAGCTGTTTTTT. Translation: CASRPWGNTGELFF.

The sample holds one count of this clone. This chain joins TRBV5-6 and TRBJ2-3; 9 bases are a match to TRBD2. J gave up 3 bases and V 2 bases, and 4 bases lay outside the gene matches. The germline gives CDR1 SGHDT, CDR2 YYEEEE. The CDR3 is made up of 15 amino acids. CDR3 nucleotides: TGTGCCAGCAGCTTAGGGCTAGCGGGAACAGATACGCAGTATTTT. It is translated as CASSLGLAGTDTQYF.

CDR3 residues: CASSLSHGGGYTF. The DNA of the CDR3 is TGCGCCAGCAGCTTGTCCCACGGGGGAGGCTACACCTTC. The genes are TRBV5-1 and TRBJ1-2; TRBD1 might be the D (5 bases). The CDR3 covers 13 residues. The V end lost 1 base, the J end lost 8 bases, and 12 bases lay between the germline ends. Germline assignment: CDR1 SGHRS and CDR2 YFSETQ.

CDR3 in amino acids: CSVRTGEQPQHF. DNA of the CDR3: TGCAGCGTTCGGACAGGGGAGCAGCCCCAGCATTTT. The chain uses TRBV29-1 and TRBJ1-5; 9 bases are shared with TRBD1. V lost 5 bases, J lost 7 bases, and 3 bases stayed unmatched. CDR1 is SQVTM and CDR2 is ANQGSEA in the germline V gene. This CDR3 comprises 12 residues.

This chain joins TRBV9 and TRBJ2-1; TRBD2 matches at 11 bases. Germline V gene data show CDR1 as SGDLS and CDR2 as YYNGEE. The V gene end was trimmed by 0 bases and the J gene end by 7 bases; junction bases not matched to a gene: 6. The CDR3 has 16 amino acids. The CDR3 sequence is CASSVGSSGGANEQFF. CDR3 sequence (DNA): TGTGCCAGCAGCGTAGGGAGTAGCGGGGGGGCGAATGAGCAGTTCTTC.